The present entry profiles one T cell receptor (beta chain) with its context. Using unique molecular identifiers, the investigators prepared the TCRbeta library. TCRdb analysed the PCR reads with MiXCR anew, one entry per CDR3 protein. The table records roughly 590,000 distinct CDR3 sequences, roughly 17% of them present only once. This record comes from a study of T-cell reconstitution after alpha-beta-depleted transplantation in children. Trimming took off 4 bases at V and 5 bases at J, with 14 bases between the two ends. CDR3 length equals 14 residues. Germline CDR1 reads SEHNR; CDR2 reads FQNEAQ (reference sequence).

The sample in question was PBMCs from the stem cell graft donor, obtained from the stem cell graft. This clonotype was sampled from a human donor who donated a stem cell graft to a child with acute myeloid leukemia. The chain links TRBV7-9 to TRBJ1-1; no definite D call. The CDR3 region is CASSSLSYPTEAFF. The CDR3 DNA reads as TGTGCCAGCAGCTCCCTTTCATACCCTACTGAAGCTTTCTTT.